This T cell receptor (beta chain) was obtained from a study of human T cells and chemical hapten exposure. Each CDR3 protein is one row after TCRdb ran MiXCR on the RACE reads. The sample consists of 380,000 or so distinct CDR3 sequences, roughly 4.8% of them appearing once. In the case of this clonotype: The antigen is undetermined.

Study results and caveats: It should be noted that donors had alopecia, so their immune response may differ from healthy people's.

After removal of 6 bases from V and 5 bases from J, the junction contained 12 bases not matched to a gene. The CDR3 contains 16 residues. Documented time point: patch test 1, 2 weeks after DPC sensitization. The treatment: therapeutic diphenylcyclopropenone sensitization with weekly scalp DPC. Venepuncture was done earlier than the placement of each patch test. Those who donated were patients with alopecia, 18 to 70 years of age, and suitable for DPC. The V call is TRBV12-3 or TRBV12-4, the J call TRBJ2-3; 9 nucleotides agree with TRBD2. The input for sequencing was whole blood, taken in connection with sensitization to the hapten diphenylcyclopropenone (DPC). The TCR comes from a woman aged 50 to 60 with alopecia areata. Some clones in this sample may be carry-over from other donors' samples. In nucleotides, the CDR3 is TGTGCCAGCAGCCCGGGGGTAGCGGGAGTTCTAGATACGCAGTATTTT. Encoded protein: CASSPGVAGVLDTQYF.